These T cell receptor beta chains were read from a single sample in a study of Graves' ophthalmopathy and Graves' hyperthyroidism. TCRdb re-called the multiplex PCR reads through MiXCR, storing one row per CDR3 protein. The sample lists hundreds of thousands of distinct CDR3 sequences; 45% were seen once. Sample: peripheral blood. The receptors were sampled from an adult man with Graves' ophthalmopathy. Each CDR3 is given with its conserved first and last residue. The D gene is left open where the match is weak. Size tells how often a clone was seen (once, few, many) or the class of an expanded clone, and some rows leave it out.

abundance	d_gene	v_gene	j_gene	CDR3aa	CDR3nt
-	TRBD2	TRBV20-1	TRBJ2-7	CSARNLRTSGRGEQYF	TGCAGTGCTAGAAACCTACGGACTAGCGGGAGAGGCGAGCAGTACTTC
-	-	TRBV7-9	TRBJ1-3	CASSSPRHFSGNTIYF	TGTGCCAGCAGCTCCCCGAGACACTTCTCTGGAAACACCATATATTTT
-	-	TRBV7-3	TRBJ1-1	CASSLTASAGSEAFF	TGTGCCAGCAGCTTAACCGCTTCGGCGGGCTCTGAAGCTTTCTTT
once	-	TRBV9	TRBJ1-1	CASSYVPGLNTEAFF	TGCGCCAGCAGTTACGTTCCGGGACTGAACACTGAAGCTTTCTTT
-	TRBD1	TRBV5-6	TRBJ1-4	CASSLAPGGDEKLFF	TGTGCCAGCAGCTTGGCCCCAGGGGGCGATGAAAAACTGTTTTTT
-	TRBD2	TRBV11-2	TRBJ2-5	CASSLEAGAGETQYF	TGTGCCAGCAGCTTAGAAGCGGGAGCCGGTGAGACCCAGTACTTC
-	-	TRBV19	TRBJ1-2	CASSIVGRGNGYTF	TGTGCCAGTAGTATAGTCGGCCGGGGAAATGGCTACACCTTC
-	-	TRBV2	TRBJ1-4	CASSPYRETNEKLFF	TGTGCCAGCAGTCCCTACAGGGAAACTAATGAAAAACTGTTTTTT
-	TRBD2	TRBV7-3	TRBJ2-7	CASSLTGTAGGRGYEQYF	TGTGCCAGCAGCTTAACGGGGACAGCGGGGGGGCGAGGGTACGAGCAGTACTTC
few	TRBD1	TRBV2	TRBJ2-7	CASRQGPSYEQYF	TGTGCGAGCAGACAGGGGCCATCCTACGAGCAGTACTTC
-	-	TRBV19	TRBJ1-1	CASSYFLANTEAFF	TGTGCCAGTAGCTATTTTCTGGCAAACACTGAAGCTTTCTTT
few	-	TRBV11-2	TRBJ2-7	CASSSGSSSGYEQYF	TGTGCCAGCAGCTCCGGGAGCAGCTCCGGGTACGAGCAGTACTTC